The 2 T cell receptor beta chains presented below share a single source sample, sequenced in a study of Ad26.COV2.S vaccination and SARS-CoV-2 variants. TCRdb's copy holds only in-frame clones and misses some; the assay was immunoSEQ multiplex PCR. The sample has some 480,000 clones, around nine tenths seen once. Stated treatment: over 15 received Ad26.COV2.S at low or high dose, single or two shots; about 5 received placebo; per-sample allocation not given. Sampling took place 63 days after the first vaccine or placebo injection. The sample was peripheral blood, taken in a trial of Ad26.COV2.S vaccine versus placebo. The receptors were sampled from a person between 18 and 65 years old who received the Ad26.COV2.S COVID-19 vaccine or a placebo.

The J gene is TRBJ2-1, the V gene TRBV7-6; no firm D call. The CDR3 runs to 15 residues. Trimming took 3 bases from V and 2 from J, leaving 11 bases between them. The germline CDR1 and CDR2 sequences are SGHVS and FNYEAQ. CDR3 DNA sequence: TGTGCCAGCAGCTTTGATCACCCCACCTACAATGAGCAGTTCTTC. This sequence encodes CASSFDHPTYNEQFF.

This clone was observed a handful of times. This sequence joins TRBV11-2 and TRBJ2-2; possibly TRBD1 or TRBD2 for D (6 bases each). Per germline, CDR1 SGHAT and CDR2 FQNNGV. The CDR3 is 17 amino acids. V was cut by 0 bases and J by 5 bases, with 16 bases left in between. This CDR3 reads CASSLDHRGRWTGELFF. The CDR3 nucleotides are TGTGCCAGCAGCTTAGATCATCGGGGGCGGTGGACCGGGGAGCTGTTTTTT.